Sequencing of this T cell receptor (beta chain) was carried out in a study of shared clonotypes between healthy human individuals. The table came from immunoSEQ multiplex PCR; TCRdb's copy has only in-frame clones and leaves some out. The sample shows some 2,400,000 clones, approximately 96% of them seen only once. From germline, CDR1 is SGDLS and CDR2 YYNGEE. With 3 bases removed from V and 0 bases from J, the gap between germline ends came to 10 bases. This CDR3 has 15 amino acids. The J gene is TRBJ1-3, the V gene TRBV9; D unresolved. The TCR originated in a man between 18 and 29 years old in good health. Sequenced input: naive CD4+ T cells sorted from blood. As for subset: CD45RA+ positively selected. CDR3 in amino acids: CASSGPASSGNTIYF. Written as DNA, the CDR3 is TGTGCCAGCAGCGGTCCAGCGAGCTCTGGAAACACCATATATTTT.